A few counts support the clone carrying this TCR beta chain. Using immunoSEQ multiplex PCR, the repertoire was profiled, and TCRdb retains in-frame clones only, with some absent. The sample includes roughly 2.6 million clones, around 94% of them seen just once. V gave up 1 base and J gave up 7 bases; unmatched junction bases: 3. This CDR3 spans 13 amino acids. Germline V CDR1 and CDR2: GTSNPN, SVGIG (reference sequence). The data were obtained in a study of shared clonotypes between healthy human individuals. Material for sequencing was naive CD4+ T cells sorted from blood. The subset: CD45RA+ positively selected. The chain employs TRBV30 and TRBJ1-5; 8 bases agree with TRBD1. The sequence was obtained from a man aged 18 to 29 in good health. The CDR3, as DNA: TGTGCCTGGAGTGACGGACAGGGCCAGCCCCAGCATTTT. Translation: CAWSDGQGQPQHF.